The rows below give T cell receptor beta chains drawn from one sample of a study of blood T cell repertoires in COVID-19. Profiling relied on immunoSEQ multiplex PCR, and the TCRdb table lists in-frame clones only, not all of them. Among around 310,000 clones listed, around nine tenths were seen once. Sequences were obtained from PBMCs or T cells enriched from blood (not recorded which). The source of these receptors is a woman aged 25 to 39 who had recovered from COVID-19. Each CDR3 is given with its conserved first and last residue. The D gene is left open where the match is weak. The size of a clone is reported for some rows only, either as once, few or many, or as a class for expanded clones.

size: .
V: TRBV6-5
D: .
J: TRBJ2-3
DNA: TGTGCCAGCAGTCGACTAGGATACACAGATACGCAGTATTTT
CDR3: CASSRLGYTDTQYF

size: .
V: TRBV18
D: TRBD2
J: TRBJ2-5
DNA: TGTGCCAGCTACCCCTCAATGGGCCCTAGCGGGAGCCAAGAGACCCAGTACTTC
CDR3: CASYPSMGPSGSQETQYF

size: .
V: TRBV7-3
D: TRBD2
J: TRBJ2-1
DNA: TGTGCCAGCAGCTTAGACGGACTAGTTGGGGGCAATGAGCAGTTCTTC
CDR3: CASSLDGLVGGNEQFF

size: .
V: TRBV28
D: TRBD2
J: TRBJ2-5
DNA: TGTGCCAGCAGTCCTAGCGGCCAAGAGACCCAGTACTTC
CDR3: CASSPSGQETQYF

size: .
V: TRBV6-1
D: TRBD2
J: TRBJ2-1
DNA: TGTGCCAGCACTCAAGCGGGGGGGAGCTCCTACAATGAGCAGTTCTTC
CDR3: CASTQAGGSSYNEQFF

size: .
V: TRBV6-6
D: TRBD2
J: TRBJ2-7
DNA: TGTGCCAGCAGACGACTAGCGGGGGATGGTTACGAGCAGTACTTC
CDR3: CASRRLAGDGYEQYF

size: .
V: TRBV27
D: TRBD2
J: TRBJ2-1
DNA: TGTGCCAGCAGTTATAGCGGGGATCCCTACAATGAGCAGTTCTTC
CDR3: CASSYSGDPYNEQFF

size: once
V: TRBV28
D: .
J: TRBJ1-5
DNA: TGTGCCAGCAGCCGTGTTCGTTGGGAGGTAGGTCAGCCCCAGCATTTT
CDR3: CASSRVRWEVGQPQHF

size: .
V: TRBV2
D: TRBD2
J: TRBJ2-1
DNA: TGTGCCAGCAGTAGTTTGGGGACTAGTAATTTCGATGAGCAGTTCTTC
CDR3: CASSSLGTSNFDEQFF

size: .
V: TRBV7-2
D: TRBD1
J: TRBJ1-2
DNA: TGTGCCAGCAGCCTCGACAGGGGGTCCCGATATGGCTACACCTTC
CDR3: CASSLDRGSRYGYTF

size: .
V: TRBV7-2
D: .
J: TRBJ1-3
DNA: TGTGCCAGCAGCTTAGTAACAGGGGGAAACACCATATATTTT
CDR3: CASSLVTGGNTIYF

size: .
V: TRBV28
D: TRBD1
J: TRBJ1-5
DNA: TGTGCCAGCAGTTTGAAACAGGGGCCTTGGGTGTCCCAGCATTTT
CDR3: CASSLKQGPWVSQHF

size: .
V: TRBV12-2
D: .
J: TRBJ2-7
DNA: TGTGCAAGTCGCATACACGGCGGCCCCTCTTACGAGCAGTACTTC
CDR3: CASRIHGGPSYEQYF

size: .
V: TRBV7-2
D: TRBD2
J: TRBJ2-3
DNA: TGTGCCAGCAGCAACGACCCTGCGAGTCTAGCGGGAGCCACAGATACGCAGTATTTT
CDR3: CASSNDPASLAGATDTQYF

size: .
V: TRBV19
D: TRBD2
J: TRBJ2-2
DNA: TGTGCCGGCGGGAGGCGGGACACCGGGGAGCTGTTTTTT
CDR3: CAGGRRDTGELFF

size: .
V: TRBV4-1
D: .
J: TRBJ2-3
DNA: TGCGCCAGCAGCCATCCTCTGTCCGGGATTCGGGGAGATACGCAGTATTTT
CDR3: CASSHPLSGIRGDTQYF

size: .
V: TRBV7-2
D: .
J: TRBJ2-7
DNA: TGTGCCAGCAGTTTCCGCGACTTGACCTACGAGCAGTACTTC
CDR3: CASSFRDLTYEQYF

size: .
V: TRBV5-1
D: .
J: TRBJ1-5
DNA: TGCGCCAGCAGTCCAGGCCGGGGAACCAATCAGCCCCAGCATTTT
CDR3: CASSPGRGTNQPQHF

size: once
V: TRBV27
D: TRBD2
J: TRBJ2-5
DNA: TGTGCCAGCAGACTAGCGGGAGGCCCCAAAGAGACCCAGTACTTC
CDR3: CASRLAGGPKETQYF

size: few
V: TRBV19
D: .
J: TRBJ1-5
DNA: TGTGCCAGTAGTATTCCAACAGCCTATCAGCCCCAGCATTTT
CDR3: CASSIPTAYQPQHF

size: .
V: TRBV7-9
D: .
J: TRBJ1-4
DNA: TGTGCCAGCAGCCCCGGGGGGACAACTAATGAAAAACTGTTTTTT
CDR3: CASSPGGTTNEKLFF

size: .
V: TRBV4-2
D: .
J: TRBJ2-7
DNA: TGTGCCAGCAGCCAAGAGATCCCGGGGAAGGGGTACTTC
CDR3: CASSQEIPGKGYF